These 16 T cell receptor beta chains share one sample of origin, sequenced in a study of blood T cell repertoires in COVID-19. The assay was immunoSEQ multiplex PCR, and TCRdb's table has in-frame clones only and misses some. The sample has 100,000 to 110,000 clones, 88% seen once; the top ten hold about 5.3%. Sequencing input: peripheral blood. The source of these receptors is a human donor in a cohort sampled during active COVID-19.

The chain employs TRBV10-3 and TRBJ1-4, with a tentative D call TRBD1 (6 bases). The CDR3 totals 16 residues. CDR1 ENHRY and CDR2 SYGVKD come from the germline V gene. V lost 0 bases and J 0 bases, leaving 8 bases between the germline ends. The DNA of the CDR3 is TGTGCCATCAGTGAGTCAGGGGGGGCAACTAATGAAAAACTGTTTTTT. As protein: CAISESGGATNEKLFF.

The rearrangement uses TRBV13 and TRBJ1-6, with 7 bases matching TRBD1. The V segment lost 2 bases and the J segment 4 bases; nucleotides outside the gene matches: 8. Looked up from germline, CDR1 is PRHDT and CDR2 is FYEKMQ (reference sequence). The CDR3 has 17 amino acids. The CDR3 nucleotides read TGTGCCAGCAGCTTAACCCTGGACAGGAAATATAATTCACCCCTCCACTTT. Translating it yields CASSLTLDRKYNSPLHF.

The V and J genes are TRBV9 and TRBJ2-2, with a tentative D call TRBD2 (6 bases). Germline CDR1 SGDLS, CDR2 YYNGEE. The V and J ends lost 0 bases and 1 base respectively, with 7 bases between them. CDR3 length: 15 amino acids. The CDR3: CASSVGLGNTGELFF. The CDR3 DNA sequence: TGTGCCAGCAGCGTAGGACTAGGGAACACCGGGGAGCTGTTTTTT.

A few counts support this clone. The V and J genes are TRBV27 and TRBJ1-5; D remains unclear. The CDR3 covers 12 residues. The V and J ends lost 3 bases and 6 bases respectively, with 6 bases between them. Germline assignment: CDR1 MNHEY and CDR2 SMNVEV (reference sequence). CDR3 loop: CASSFAGQPQHF. The CDR3 coding sequence is TGTGCCAGCAGTTTTGCCGGTCAGCCCCAGCATTTT.

This clone has a handful of counts. V usage is TRBV23-1 and J usage is TRBJ1-3; unclear D gene. TRBV23-1 is reported as an ORF; its role is uncertain. The CDR3 runs to 17 residues. Trimming left V 4 bases short and J 0 bases short, with 16 bases between. In DNA, the CDR3 is TGCGCCAGCAGTCTCCTGACACCAGGCCACTCTGGAAACACCATATATTTT. As protein: CASSLLTPGHSGNTIYF.

This clone occurred a few times. The chain carries TRBV7-6 and TRBJ2-7; 9 bases line up with TRBD1. Per germline, CDR1 SGHVS and CDR2 FNYEAQ. The V gene end was trimmed by 3 bases and the J gene end by 4 bases; junction bases not matched to a gene: 10. The CDR3 has 16 residues. In nucleotides, the CDR3 is TGTGCCAGCAGCTTGTTAGCCGAGGGACAGGGTTACGAGCAGTACTTC. Protein: CASSLLAEGQGYEQYF.

This chain links TRBV6-5 with TRBJ2-7; 7 bases align to TRBD1. V gave up 2 bases and J gave up 5 bases; unmatched junction bases: 6. Looked up from germline, CDR1 is MNHEY and CDR2 is SVGAGI. CDR3 length: 14 amino acids. The chain's CDR3 is CASSYDRVVDEQYF. The CDR3 DNA sequence: TGTGCCAGCAGTTACGACAGGGTTGTCGACGAGCAGTACTTC.

By proportion, this clone is medium-sized. J is TRBJ2-1 and V is TRBV27, with TRBD2 as a possible D gene (6 bases). V was shortened by 8 bases and J by 6 bases, with 17 bases between the two germline ends. This CDR3 spans 14 amino acids. Germline CDR1 MNHEY, CDR2 SMNVEV (reference sequence). The CDR3: CASGMGGGRNEQFF. DNA for the CDR3: TGTGCCAGCGGAATGGGAGGTGGGCGCAATGAGCAGTTCTTC.

V and J are TRBV5-1 and TRBJ2-7; 12 bases line up with TRBD1. Unmatched junction bases numbered 6, after V lost 4 bases and J lost 4 bases. CDR1 SGHRS and CDR2 YFSETQ come from the germline V gene. CDR3 length equals 15 residues. The chain's CDR3 is CASSGRDRGLYEQYF. CDR3 nucleotides: TGCGCCAGCAGCGGCCGGGACAGGGGGCTATACGAGCAGTACTTC.

The chain couples TRBV19 to TRBJ2-7; TRBD2 matches 7 bases. Trimming removed 6 bases from V and 1 base from J; junction bases left unmatched: 6. The CDR3 is made up of 14 amino acids. Germline V CDR1 and CDR2: LNHDA, SQIVND (reference sequence). The CDR3, as DNA: TGTGCCAGTAGCGAATCGGGGGGTTCCTACGAGCAGTACTTC. This encodes CASSESGGSYEQYF.

The chain carries TRBV6-6 and TRBJ2-3, with 9 bases identical to TRBD2. The CDR3 sequence is 16 residues long. Germline values: CDR1 MNHNY, CDR2 SVGAGI (reference sequence). With V trimmed by 7 bases and J by 0 bases, 8 bases remained unmatched. The CDR3 is CASTPGLAGSTDTQYF. The CDR3 DNA is TGTGCCAGCACACCCGGGCTAGCGGGAAGCACAGATACGCAGTATTTT.

The count of this clone is one. The rearrangement uses TRBV7-9 and TRBJ2-3, with TRBD2 matching over 10 bases. CDR3 length: 16 residues. Germline V lookup: CDR1 SEHNR, CDR2 FQNEAQ (reference sequence). Losses at the gene ends were 5 bases for V and 0 bases for J; bases not matched to a gene: 5. As DNA, the CDR3 is TGTGCCAGCAGCCCCAGGACTAGCGGCAGCACAGATACGCAGTATTTT. Translation gives CASSPRTSGSTDTQYF.

The J gene is TRBJ2-3, the V gene TRBV19; no firm D call. Per germline, CDR1 LNHDA and CDR2 SQIVND (reference sequence). The CDR3 has 15 residues. Deletions cut 0 bases from V and 0 bases from J, with 7 bases between. CDR3 amino acids: CASSIDTSSTDTQYF. CDR3 coding DNA: TGTGCCAGTAGTATAGACACTTCTAGCACAGATACGCAGTATTTT.

The chain employs TRBV19 and TRBJ1-5; D is ambiguous. This CDR3 region has 13 residues. The V end was cut by 4 bases, the J end by 0 bases, with 4 bases between. Per the germline V gene, CDR1 is LNHDA and CDR2 is SQIVND (reference sequence). The CDR3 bases are TGTGCCAGTAGTAGTAATAGCAATCAGCCCCAGCATTTT. Translating gives CASSSNSNQPQHF.

The gene calls are TRBV19 and TRBJ1-1; 7 bases match TRBD1. Germline lookup yields CDR1 LNHDA and CDR2 SQIVND (reference sequence). This CDR3 is 12 amino acids long. Trimming took 6 bases from V and 4 from J; bases not matched to a gene: 2. The CDR3 DNA reads as TGTGCCAGTAGACCAGGGGGCACTGAAGCTTTCTTT. Its translation: CASRPGGTEAFF.

The genes are TRBV18 and TRBJ2-1; TRBD2 matches at 12 bases. In germline, CDR1 is KGHSH, CDR2 LQKENI. The CDR3 sequence is 17 residues long. V was pared by 4 bases and J by 6 bases, with 10 bases of the junction left unmatched. The CDR3 spells CASSQLAGGTLGNEQFF. The CDR3 DNA reads as TGTGCCAGCTCACAACTAGCGGGAGGAACCTTGGGCAATGAGCAGTTCTTC.